Below, 6 T cell receptor beta chains from the same sample are listed, as sequenced in a study of CXCR3-negative and CXCR3-positive naive CD8 T cells. cDNA libraries for TRB were generated by 5' RACE incorporating UMI labels. For each CDR3 protein, TCRdb gives one entry from its re-call of the 5' RACE reads, without DNA. In total, the table holds around 50,000 distinct CDR3 sequences. Material: naive CXCR3- CD8+ T cells from blood. Stated subset: CD45RO-CCR7+CD27+CD95- naive CD8+ T cells lacking CXCR3 (TNR3-). These TCRs come from a human donor in good health. Some clones in this sample may be carry-over from other donors' samples.

The chain recombines TRBV6-2 or TRBV6-3 with TRBJ2-1; TCRdb lists TRBD2, though no DNA is available to test this call. CDR3 length: 16 residues. CDR1 is MNHEY and CDR2 is SVGEGT in the germline V gene. CDR3 sequence: CASSYGAASSYNEQFF.

The V gene is TRBV13, the J gene TRBJ2-7; no DNA is available, so the TRBD1 call from TCRdb remains unchecked. The CDR3 covers 14 residues. Germline values: CDR1 PRHDT, CDR2 FYEKMQ (reference sequence). The CDR3 protein is CASSPGGPTYEQYF.

The V call is TRBV21-1, the J call TRBJ2-1; the TRBD2 assignment by TCRdb is unverifiable without DNA. TRBV21-1 is assigned pseudogene status. The length of the CDR3 is 18 residues. This CDR3 is CASRRSGPRQEGYNEQFF.

The chain employs TRBV29-1 and TRBJ2-1; TCRdb proposes TRBD2, but this gene call is untestable without DNA. This CDR3 contains 14 residues. Germline V gene sequence: CDR1 SQVTM, CDR2 ANQGSEA. CDR3 in amino acids: CSGTTSGAGDEQFF.

The chain has TRBV29-1 and TRBJ2-2. In germline, CDR1 is SQVTM, CDR2 ANQGSEA. This CDR3 contains 14 residues. This CDR3 reads CSVDRQEYTGELFF.

CDR3 region: CAVGQGAYEQYF. V usage is TRBV3-1 and J usage is TRBJ2-7; TCRdb lists TRBD1, though no DNA is available to test this call. CDR3 length: 12 amino acids. Germline V gene lookup returns CDR1 LGHDT and CDR2 YNNKEL (reference sequence).